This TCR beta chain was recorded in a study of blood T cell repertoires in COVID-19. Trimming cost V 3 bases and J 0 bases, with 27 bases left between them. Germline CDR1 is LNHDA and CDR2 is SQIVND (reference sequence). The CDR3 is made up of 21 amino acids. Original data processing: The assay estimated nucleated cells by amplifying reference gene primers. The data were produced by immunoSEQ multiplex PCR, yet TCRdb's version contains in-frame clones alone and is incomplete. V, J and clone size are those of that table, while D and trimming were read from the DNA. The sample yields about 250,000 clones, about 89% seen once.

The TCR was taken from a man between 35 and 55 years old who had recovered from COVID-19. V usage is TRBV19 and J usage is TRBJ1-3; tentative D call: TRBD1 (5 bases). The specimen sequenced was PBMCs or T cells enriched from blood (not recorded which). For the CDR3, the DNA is TGTGCCAGTAGTATCCCAGCAGGGATGGCTGCCGTCTCGCGCTCTGGAAACACCATATATTTT. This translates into CASSIPAGMAAVSRSGNTIYF.